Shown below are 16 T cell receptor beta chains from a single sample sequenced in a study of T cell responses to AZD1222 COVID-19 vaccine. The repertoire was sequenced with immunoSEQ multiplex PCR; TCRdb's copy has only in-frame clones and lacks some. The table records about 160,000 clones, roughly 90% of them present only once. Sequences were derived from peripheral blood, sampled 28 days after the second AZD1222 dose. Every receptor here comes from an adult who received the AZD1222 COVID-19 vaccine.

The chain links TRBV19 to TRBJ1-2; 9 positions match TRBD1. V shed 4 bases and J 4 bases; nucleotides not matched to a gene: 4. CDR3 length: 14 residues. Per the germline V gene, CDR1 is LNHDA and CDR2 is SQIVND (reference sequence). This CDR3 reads CASSSGQGIYGYTF. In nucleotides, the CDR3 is TGTGCCAGTAGTAGCGGACAGGGGATCTATGGCTACACCTTC.

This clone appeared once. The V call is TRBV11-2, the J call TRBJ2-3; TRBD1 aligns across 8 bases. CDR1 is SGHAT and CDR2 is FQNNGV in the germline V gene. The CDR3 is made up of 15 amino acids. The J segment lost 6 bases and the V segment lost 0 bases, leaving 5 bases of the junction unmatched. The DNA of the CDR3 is TGTGCCAGCAGCTTAGAAGCAGGGGGCGGTGATACGCAGTATTTT. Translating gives CASSLEAGGGDTQYF.

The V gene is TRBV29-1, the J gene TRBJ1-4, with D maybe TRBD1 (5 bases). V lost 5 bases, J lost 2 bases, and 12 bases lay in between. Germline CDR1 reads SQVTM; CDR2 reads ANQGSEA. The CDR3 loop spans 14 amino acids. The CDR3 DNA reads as TGCAGCGTTATGCCCGGGGGGACTAATGAAAAACTGTTTTTT. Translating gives CSVMPGGTNEKLFF.

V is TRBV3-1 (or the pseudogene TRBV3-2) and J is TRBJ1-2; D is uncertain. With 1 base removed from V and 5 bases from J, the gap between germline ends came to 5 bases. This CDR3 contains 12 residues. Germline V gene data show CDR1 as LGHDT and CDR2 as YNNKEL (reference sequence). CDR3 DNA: TGTGCCAGCAGCCAAGGAGGGTATGGCTACACCTTC. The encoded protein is CASSQGGYGYTF.

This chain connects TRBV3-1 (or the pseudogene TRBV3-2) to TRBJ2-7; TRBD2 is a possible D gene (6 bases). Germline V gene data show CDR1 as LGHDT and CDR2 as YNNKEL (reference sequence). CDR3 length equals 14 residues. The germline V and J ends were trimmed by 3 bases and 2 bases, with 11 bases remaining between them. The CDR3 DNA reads TGTGCCAGCAGCCACGGGACTCTGACCTACGAGCAGTACTTC. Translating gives CASSHGTLTYEQYF.

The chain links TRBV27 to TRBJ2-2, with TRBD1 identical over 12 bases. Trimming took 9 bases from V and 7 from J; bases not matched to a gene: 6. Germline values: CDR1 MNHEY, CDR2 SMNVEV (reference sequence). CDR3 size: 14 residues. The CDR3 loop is CASPGQGAGGELFF. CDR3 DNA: TGTGCCAGTCCGGGACAGGGGGCCGGCGGGGAGCTGTTTTTT.

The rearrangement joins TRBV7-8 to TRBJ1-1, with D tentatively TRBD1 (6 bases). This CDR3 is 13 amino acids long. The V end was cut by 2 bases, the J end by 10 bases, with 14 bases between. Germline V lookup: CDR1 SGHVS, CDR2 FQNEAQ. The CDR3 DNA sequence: TGTGCCAGCAGCTTACTTCAGGGGCGCTTAGCTTTCTTT. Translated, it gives CASSLLQGRLAFF.

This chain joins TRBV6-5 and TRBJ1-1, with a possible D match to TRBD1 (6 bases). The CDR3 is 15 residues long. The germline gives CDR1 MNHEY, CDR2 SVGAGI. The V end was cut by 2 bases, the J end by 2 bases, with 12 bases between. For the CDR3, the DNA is TGTGCCAGCAGTTACAGGGGGACCCCTAACACTGAAGCTTTCTTT. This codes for CASSYRGTPNTEAFF.

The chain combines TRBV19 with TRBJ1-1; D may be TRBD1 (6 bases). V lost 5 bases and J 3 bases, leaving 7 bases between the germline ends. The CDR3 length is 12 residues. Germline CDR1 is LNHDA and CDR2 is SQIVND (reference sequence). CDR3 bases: TGTGCCAGTAGTGAGGGGGACACTGAAGCTTTCTTT. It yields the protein CASSEGDTEAFF.

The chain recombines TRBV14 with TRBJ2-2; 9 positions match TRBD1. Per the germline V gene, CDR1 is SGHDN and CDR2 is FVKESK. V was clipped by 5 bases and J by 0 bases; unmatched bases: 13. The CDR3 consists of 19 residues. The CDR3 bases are TGTGCCAGCAGCAAGGGATGGGGAACAGGGGGCCCGAACACCGGGGAGCTGTTTTTT. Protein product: CASSKGWGTGGPNTGELFF.

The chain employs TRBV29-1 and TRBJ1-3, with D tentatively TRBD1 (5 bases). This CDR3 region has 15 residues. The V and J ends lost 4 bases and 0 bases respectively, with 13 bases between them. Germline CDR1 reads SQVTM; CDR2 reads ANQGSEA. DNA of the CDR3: TGCAGCGTTGTTGGAGTGGGGGGCTCTGGAAACACCATATATTTT. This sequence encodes CSVVGVGGSGNTIYF.

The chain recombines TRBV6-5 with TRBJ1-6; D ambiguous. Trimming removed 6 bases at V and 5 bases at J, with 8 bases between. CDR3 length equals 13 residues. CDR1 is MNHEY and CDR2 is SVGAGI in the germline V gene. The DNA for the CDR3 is TGTGCCAGCAGCGGGCAAAATAATTCACCCCTCCACTTT. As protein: CASSGQNNSPLHF.

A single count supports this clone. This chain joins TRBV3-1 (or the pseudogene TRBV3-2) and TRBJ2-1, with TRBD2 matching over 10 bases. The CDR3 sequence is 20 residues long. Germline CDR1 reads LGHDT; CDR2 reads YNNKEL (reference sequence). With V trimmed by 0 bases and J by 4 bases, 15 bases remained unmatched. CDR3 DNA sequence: TGTGCCAGCAGCCAAGAGTTGGGCCCTCGAGCGGGAGGGGGTTACAATGAGCAGTTCTTC. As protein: CASSQELGPRAGGGYNEQFF.

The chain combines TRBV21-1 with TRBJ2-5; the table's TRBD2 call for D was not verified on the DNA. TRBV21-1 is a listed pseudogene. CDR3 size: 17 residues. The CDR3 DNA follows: TGTGCCAGCAGCAAAGGGGAGCTGGAGAGATTTAGGGAGACCCAGTACTTC. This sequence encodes CASSKGELERFRETQYF.

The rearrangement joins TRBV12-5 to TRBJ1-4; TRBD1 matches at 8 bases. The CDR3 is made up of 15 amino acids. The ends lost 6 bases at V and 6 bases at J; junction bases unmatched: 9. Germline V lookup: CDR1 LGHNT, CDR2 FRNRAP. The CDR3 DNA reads TGTGCTAGTGGAATAGGGAGGACAGGGTATGAAAAACTGTTTTTT. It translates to CASGIGRTGYEKLFF.

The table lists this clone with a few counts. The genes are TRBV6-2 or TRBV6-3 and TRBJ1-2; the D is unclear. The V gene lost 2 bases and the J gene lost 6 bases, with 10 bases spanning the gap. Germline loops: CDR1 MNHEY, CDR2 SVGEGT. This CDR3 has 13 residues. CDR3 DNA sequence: TGTGCCAGCAGTTACGAGGGTATACATGGCTACACCTTC. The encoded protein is CASSYEGIHGYTF.